The clone carrying this T cell receptor beta chain was seen only once. J lost 6 bases, V lost 5 bases, and 4 bases had no gene match. The germline gives CDR1 WSHSY, CDR2 SAAADI. The CDR3 covers 13 residues. The authors' processing: Estimates of nucleated cell counts were drawn from the amplification of reference gene primers. Using immunoSEQ multiplex PCR, the repertoire was profiled, and TCRdb retains in-frame clones only, with some absent. V and J calls and clone size are those listed in that table; D and trimming were worked out from the DNA. The top ten hold approximately 25% of the sample, which has about 24,000 clones, approximately 88% seen once. The record originates from a study of blood T cell repertoires in COVID-19.

This clonotype originated in a man in his sixties or seventies with COVID-19, enrolled during active disease. Input material: peripheral blood. V and J are TRBV10-2 and TRBJ1-2; 9 nucleotides align to TRBD1. CDR3 protein: CASSFGQGNGYTF. As DNA, the CDR3 is TGCGCCAGCAGTTTTGGACAGGGGAATGGCTACACCTTC.